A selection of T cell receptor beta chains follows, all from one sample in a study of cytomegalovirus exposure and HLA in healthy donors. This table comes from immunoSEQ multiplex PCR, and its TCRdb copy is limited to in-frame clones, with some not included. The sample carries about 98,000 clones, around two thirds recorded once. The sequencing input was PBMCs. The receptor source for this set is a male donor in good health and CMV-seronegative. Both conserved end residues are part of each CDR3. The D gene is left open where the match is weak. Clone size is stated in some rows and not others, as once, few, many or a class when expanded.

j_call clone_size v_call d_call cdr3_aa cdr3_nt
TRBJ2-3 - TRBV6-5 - CASSPGSEAAQYF TGTGCCAGCAGCCCTGGTTCCGAGGCTGCGCAGTATTTT
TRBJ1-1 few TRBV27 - CASSFPGGRRAFF TGTGCCAGCAGTTTTCCTGGGGGCCGGAGGGCTTTCTTT
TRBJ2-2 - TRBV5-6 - CASSLWAATGELFF TGTGCCAGCAGCTTGTGGGCAGCCACCGGGGAGCTGTTTTTT
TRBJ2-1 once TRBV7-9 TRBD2 CATTPGLAERPGFF TGTGCCACCACACCGGGACTAGCGGAGCGACCGGGGTTCTTC
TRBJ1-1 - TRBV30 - CAWSSSFNTEAFF TGTGCCTGGAGTTCAAGCTTCAACACTGAAGCTTTCTTT
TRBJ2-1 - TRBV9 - CASSVEGGGNNEQFF TGTGCCAGCAGCGTAGAAGGCGGAGGGAACAATGAGCAGTTCTTC
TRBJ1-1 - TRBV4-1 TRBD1 CASSLQRDRSEAFF TGCGCCAGCAGCCTTCAGAGGGACAGAAGTGAAGCTTTCTTT
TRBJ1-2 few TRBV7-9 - CATDPQIRGGYGYTF TGTGCCACTGACCCCCAGATCCGCGGTGGCTATGGCTACACCTTC
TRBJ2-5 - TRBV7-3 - CASSSSPPETQYF TGTGCCAGCAGCTCCTCCCCTCCAGAGACCCAGTACTTC
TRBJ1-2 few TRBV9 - CASSVGEGRYGYTF TGTGCCAGCAGCGTAGGGGAAGGGAGGTATGGCTACACCTTC
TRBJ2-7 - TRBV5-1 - CASSKVNRNSYEQYF TGCGCCAGCAGTAAGGTAAACAGAAACTCCTACGAGCAGTACTTC
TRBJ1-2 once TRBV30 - CAWSVPLTAIYGYTF TGTGCCTGGAGTGTACCCTTGACAGCGATCTATGGCTACACCTTC
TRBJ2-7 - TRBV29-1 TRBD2 CSVVGSGTSAYYEQYF TGCAGCGTTGTCGGGTCAGGGACTAGCGCCTACTACGAGCAGTACTTC
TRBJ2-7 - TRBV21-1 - CASSKFKGGRASYEQYF TGTGCCAGCAGCAAATTTAAGGGCGGGAGGGCCTCCTACGAGCAGTACTTC
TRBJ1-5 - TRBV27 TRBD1 CASSTLADRGSQPQHF TGTGCCAGCAGTACCCTTGCCGACAGGGGTAGTCAGCCCCAGCATTTT
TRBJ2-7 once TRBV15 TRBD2 CATYAPRLAASSYEQYF TGTGCCACCTACGCCCCCAGACTAGCTGCAAGCTCCTACGAGCAGTACTTC
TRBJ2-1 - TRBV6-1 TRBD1 CASSPGTGGVDEQFF TGTGCCAGCAGCCCCGGGACAGGGGGAGTCGATGAGCAGTTCTTC
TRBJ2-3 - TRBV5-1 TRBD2 CASSLEGTRIPDTQYF TGCGCCAGCAGCTTGGAAGGGACTAGGATCCCAGATACGCAGTATTTT
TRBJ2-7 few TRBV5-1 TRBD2 CASMLRGGYEQYF TGCGCCAGCATGTTACGGGGGGGCTACGAGCAGTACTTC
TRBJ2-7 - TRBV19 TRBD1 CASSIEEQGALEQYF TGTGCCAGTAGTATAGAAGAACAGGGGGCTCTCGAGCAGTACTTC
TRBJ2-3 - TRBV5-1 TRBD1 CASWDRGRGDTQYF TGCGCCAGCTGGGACAGGGGGCGTGGAGATACGCAGTATTTT
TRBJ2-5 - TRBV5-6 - CASSLRRRGQETQYF TGTGCCAGCAGCTTGAGGCGCAGGGGCCAAGAGACCCAGTACTTC
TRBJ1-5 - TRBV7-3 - CASSPVGGGNQPQHF TGTGCCAGCAGCCCGGTCGGGGGAGGCAATCAGCCCCAGCATTTT
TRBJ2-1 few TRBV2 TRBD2 CASSEPPTSGRAYNEQFF TGTGCCAGCAGTGAACCTCCGACTAGCGGGAGGGCCTACAATGAGCAGTTCTTC
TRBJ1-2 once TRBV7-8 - CASSSQTGIGGYTF TGTGCCAGCAGCTCACAGACGGGGATTGGTGGCTACACCTTC
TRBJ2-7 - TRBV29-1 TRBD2 CSVAGLAGVYEQYF TGCAGCGTTGCTGGACTAGCGGGAGTCTACGAGCAGTACTTC
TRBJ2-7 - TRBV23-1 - CASTHGRGQDEQYF TGCGCCAGCACTCACGGGAGGGGGCAAGACGAGCAGTACTTC
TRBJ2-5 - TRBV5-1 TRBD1 CASSLAGGETQYF TGCGCCAGCAGCTTGGCAGGGGGAGAGACCCAGTACTTC
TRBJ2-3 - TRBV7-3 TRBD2 CASSSTSARTDTQYF TGTGCCAGCAGCTCGACTAGCGCGAGGACAGATACGCAGTATTTT
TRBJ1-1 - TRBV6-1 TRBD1 CASTHPRQGSTEAFF TGTGCCAGCACCCACCCTAGACAGGGCAGCACTGAAGCTTTCTTT
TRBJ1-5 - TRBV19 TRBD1 CAASGTGGRNQPQHF TGTGCCGCATCAGGGACAGGGGGCCGCAATCAGCCCCAGCATTTT
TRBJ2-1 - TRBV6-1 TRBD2 CASSEAQWREVGNEQFF TGTGCCAGCAGTGAAGCGCAATGGCGGGAGGTGGGGAATGAGCAGTTCTTC
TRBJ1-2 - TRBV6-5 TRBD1 CASSPTGDYGYTF TGTGCCAGCAGCCCGACAGGGGACTATGGCTACACCTTC
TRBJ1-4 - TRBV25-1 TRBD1 CASSADREITWRGLGLFF TGTGCCAGCAGCGCCGACAGGGAAATTACCTGGCGGGGATTAGGACTGTTTTTT
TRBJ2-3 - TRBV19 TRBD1 CASSIGAGQGSYTQYF TGTGCCAGTAGTATAGGTGCAGGACAGGGATCCTATACGCAGTATTTT
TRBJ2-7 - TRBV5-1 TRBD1 CASSLGQGDEQYF TGCGCCAGCAGCTTGGGACAGGGTGACGAGCAGTACTTC
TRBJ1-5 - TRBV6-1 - CASSQTGWGNQPQHF TGTGCCAGCAGCCAAACAGGTTGGGGCAATCAGCCCCAGCATTTT
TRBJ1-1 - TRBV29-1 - CSVEGTLATKLNTEAFF TGCAGCGTTGAAGGCACTCTCGCTACGAAACTGAACACTGAAGCTTTCTTT
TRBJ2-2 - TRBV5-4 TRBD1 CASSSGVGQAPGELFF TGTGCCAGCAGCTCGGGGGTGGGACAGGCGCCCGGGGAGCTGTTTTTT
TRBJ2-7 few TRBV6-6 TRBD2 CASSPGLAGTYEQYF TGTGCCAGCAGCCCGGGGCTAGCGGGGACCTACGAGCAGTACTTC
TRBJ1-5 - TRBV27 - CASSFSPFGLGSNQPQHF TGTGCCAGCAGTTTTTCCCCTTTCGGACTGGGAAGCAATCAGCCCCAGCATTTT
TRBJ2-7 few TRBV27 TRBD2 CASSLGGSRMGEQYF TGTGCCAGCAGTTTAGGCGGGAGTCGCATGGGTGAGCAGTACTTC